This TCR beta chain was obtained from a study of cytomegalovirus exposure and HLA in healthy donors. The CDR3 is 15 residues long. V gave up 6 bases and J gave up 4 bases, with 17 bases separating them. Germline CDR1 and CDR2: SNHLY and FYNNEI. On this clone: Its specificity is not known.

Profiling relied on immunoSEQ multiplex PCR, and the TCRdb table lists in-frame clones only, not all of them. Altogether approximately 260,000 clones are present, around 86% being singletons, with the ten largest covering approximately 1%. Notes on the study in general: It was found in a later analysis that first-cohort TCR clusters tended to co-occur in the 90 to 150 validation repertoires.

The gene calls are TRBV2 and TRBJ2-3; D is unresolved. Input material: PBMCs. This receptor was taken from a woman aged 18-35 years in good health and CMV-seronegative. CDR3 amino acids: CASRARVTYSDTQYF. The CDR3 DNA sequence: TGTGCCAGCAGAGCCCGGGTCACTTACTCAGATACGCAGTATTTT.